Following are 12 T cell receptor beta chains from one sample sequenced in a study of T cell changes during pregnancy in multiple sclerosis. Assay used: immunoSEQ multiplex PCR; TCRdb lists only in-frame clones, some missing. This sample has around 36,000 clones, with 80% to 95% found just once. The sample here was CD4+ T cells from peripheral blood mononuclear cells, taken in the third trimester of pregnancy. Source of these receptors: a female donor with multiple sclerosis, enrolled in a pregnancy study.

The J gene is TRBJ2-3, the V gene TRBV30; D ambiguous. The CDR3 is 15 residues long. CDR1 and CDR2 (germline): GTSNPN, SVGIG (reference sequence). Trimming stripped 2 bases from V and 2 bases from J, with 14 bases between. DNA of the CDR3: TGTGCCTGGAGTCTCACGCCCACAGCCACAGATACGCAGTATTTT. Translating it yields CAWSLTPTATDTQYF.

This clone occurred a few times. The genes are TRBV5-4 and TRBJ2-7, with TRBD2 matching 9 bases. The CDR3 length is 15 residues. V trimming: 4 bases; J trimming: 5 bases; junction bases outside the gene matches: 10. Per the germline V gene, CDR1 is SGHNT and CDR2 is YYREEE (reference sequence). The chain's CDR3 is CASSPPGGREDEQYF. CDR3 coding DNA: TGTGCCAGCAGCCCGCCGGGCGGGAGGGAGGACGAGCAGTACTTC.

This chain joins TRBV25-1 and TRBJ2-3, with D possibly matching TRBD1 (5 bases). This CDR3 contains 14 residues. The germline V gene encodes CDR1 MGHDK and CDR2 SYGVNS. Trimming pared 2 bases from V and 1 base from J, leaving 7 bases between. CDR3 in DNA: TGTGCCAGCAGTGAAATGACAGGCACAGATACGCAGTATTTT. Translating gives CASSEMTGTDTQYF.

The chain has TRBV19 and TRBJ1-2; no definite D call. The CDR3 extends over 14 amino acids. CDR1 and CDR2 from the germline V gene are LNHDA and SQIVND (reference sequence). The germline V and J ends were trimmed by 1 base and 4 bases, with 10 bases remaining between them. The CDR3 coding sequence is TGTGCCAGTAGTATAGCCGGCGGAACCTATGGCTACACCTTC. Protein sequence: CASSIAGGTYGYTF.

This clone is a singleton in its sample. V is TRBV6-5 and J is TRBJ2-1; D is possibly TRBD2 (6 bases). The CDR3 consists of 16 residues. Germline lookup yields CDR1 MNHEY and CDR2 SVGAGI. V was cut by 2 bases and J by 2 bases, with 13 bases left in between. CDR3 DNA: TGTGCCAGCAGTTACGGGGCGGGGTCTACCTACAATGAGCAGTTCTTC. It translates to CASSYGAGSTYNEQFF.

The chain couples TRBV29-1 to TRBJ2-2, with D tentatively TRBD2 (5 bases). The CDR3 spans 13 residues. Between the trimmed V and J ends, which lost 4 bases and 5 bases, there was a span of 11 bases. Germline loops: CDR1 SQVTM, CDR2 ANQGSEA. The CDR3 bases are TGCAGCGTTGTTTTTAGCGCGACCGGGGAGCTGTTTTTT. Residues: CSVVFSATGELFF.

The V call is TRBV27, the J call TRBJ1-2, with D possibly being TRBD1 (6 bases). The CDR3 is made up of 13 amino acids. Per the germline V gene, CDR1 is MNHEY and CDR2 is SMNVEV (reference sequence). Between the trimmed V and J ends, which lost 2 bases and 4 bases, there was a span of 8 bases. For the CDR3, the DNA is TGTGCCAGCAGTTTAGCGACAGGCTATGGCTACACCTTC. Residues: CASSLATGYGYTF.

The J gene is TRBJ1-1, the V gene TRBV6-5; tentative D call: TRBD1 (5 bases). Germline CDR1 is MNHEY and CDR2 is SVGAGI. The CDR3 length is 14 residues. Between the trimmed V and J ends, which lost 6 bases and 4 bases, there was a span of 15 bases. The CDR3 nucleotides are TGTGCCAGCAGGGAGCAGGGTAGGAGCACTGAAGCTTTCTTT. Its protein is CASREQGRSTEAFF.

The chain recombines TRBV4-1 with TRBJ2-7; the D gene is possibly TRBD1 (6 bases). The CDR3 runs 14 residues. Trimming stripped 2 bases from V and 3 bases from J, with 11 bases between. The germline V gene encodes CDR1 MGHRA and CDR2 YSYEKL. The CDR3 spells CASSQSGQFYEQYF. For the CDR3, the DNA is TGCGCCAGCAGCCAATCGGGACAATTCTACGAGCAGTACTTC.

The V gene is TRBV9, the J gene TRBJ2-6; D is unclear. The germline gives CDR1 SGDLS, CDR2 YYNGEE. V gave up 0 bases and J gave up 0 bases, with 13 bases separating them. CDR3 length: 18 residues. The CDR3: CASSVDRATTSGANVLTF. The CDR3 DNA reads TGTGCCAGCAGCGTAGATCGCGCTACCACCTCTGGGGCCAACGTCCTGACTTTC.

The chain has TRBV5-1 and TRBJ2-3; 11 nucleotides line up with TRBD2. In germline, CDR1 is SGHRS, CDR2 YFSETQ. The length of the CDR3 is 18 residues. V shed 3 bases and J 2 bases; nucleotides not matched to a gene: 11. The CDR3 is CASSSNGLAGTPTDTQYF. The CDR3 coding sequence is TGCGCCAGCAGCTCCAACGGACTAGCGGGTACCCCCACAGATACGCAGTATTTT.

The chain uses TRBV28 and TRBJ1-1, with D possibly being TRBD1 (5 bases). V lost 5 bases to trimming and J lost 2 bases, with 21 bases between them. The germline V gene encodes CDR1 MDHEN and CDR2 SYDVKM. The CDR3 has 17 amino acids. CDR3 nucleotides: TGTGCCAGCAGTCATAGAGGCCAGGGATTCTCTAACACTGAAGCTTTCTTT. Translating gives CASSHRGQGFSNTEAFF.